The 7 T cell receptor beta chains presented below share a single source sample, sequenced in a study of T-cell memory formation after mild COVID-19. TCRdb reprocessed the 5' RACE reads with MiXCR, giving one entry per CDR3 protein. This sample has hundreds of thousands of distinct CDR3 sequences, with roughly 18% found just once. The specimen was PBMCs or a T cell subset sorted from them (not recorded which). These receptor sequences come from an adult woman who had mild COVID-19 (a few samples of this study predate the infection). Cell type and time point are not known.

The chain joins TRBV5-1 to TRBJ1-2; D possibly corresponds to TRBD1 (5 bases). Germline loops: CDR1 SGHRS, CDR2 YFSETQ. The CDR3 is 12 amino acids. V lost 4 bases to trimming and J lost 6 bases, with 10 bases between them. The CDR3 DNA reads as TGCGCCAGCAGCCCTCAGACAGATGGCTACACCTTC. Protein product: CASSPQTDGYTF.

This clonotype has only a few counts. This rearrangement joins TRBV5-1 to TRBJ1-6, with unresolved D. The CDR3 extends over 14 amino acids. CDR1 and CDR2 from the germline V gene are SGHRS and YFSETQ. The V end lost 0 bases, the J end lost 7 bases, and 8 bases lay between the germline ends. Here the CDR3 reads CASSLERPNSPLHF. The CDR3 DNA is TGCGCCAGCAGCTTGGAACGGCCCAATTCACCCCTCCACTTT. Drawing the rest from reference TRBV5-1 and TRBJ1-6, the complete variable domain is KAGVTQTPRYLIKTRGQQVTLSCSPISGHRSVSWYQQTPGQGLQFLFEYFSETQRNKGNFPGRFSGRQFSNSRSEMNVSTLELGDSALYLCASSLERPNSPLHFGNGTRLTVT.

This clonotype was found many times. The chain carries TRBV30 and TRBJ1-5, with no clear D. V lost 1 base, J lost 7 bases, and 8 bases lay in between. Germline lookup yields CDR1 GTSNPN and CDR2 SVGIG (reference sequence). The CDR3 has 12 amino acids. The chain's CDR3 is CAWSGEGQPQHF. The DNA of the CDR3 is TGTGCCTGGAGTGGGGAGGGCCAGCCCCAGCATTTT.

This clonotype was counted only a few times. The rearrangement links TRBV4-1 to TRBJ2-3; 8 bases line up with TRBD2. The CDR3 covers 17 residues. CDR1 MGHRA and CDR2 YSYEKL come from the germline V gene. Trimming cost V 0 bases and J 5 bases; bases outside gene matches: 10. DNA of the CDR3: TGCGCCAGCAGCCAAGAAGCGGGCGGGGGGATTTTAGATACGCAGTATTTT. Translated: CASSQEAGGGILDTQYF.

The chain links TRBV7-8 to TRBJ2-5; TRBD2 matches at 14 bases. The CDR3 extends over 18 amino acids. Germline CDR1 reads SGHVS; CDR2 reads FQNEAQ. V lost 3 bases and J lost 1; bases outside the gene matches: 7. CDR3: CASSLGTSGGPTQETQYF. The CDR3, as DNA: TGTGCCAGCAGCTTGGGGACTAGCGGGGGCCCGACCCAAGAGACCCAGTACTTC.

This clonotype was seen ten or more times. The CDR3 protein is CASRTGLITSTDTQYF. The CDR3 bases are TGTGCCAGCAGGACAGGGCTGATCACTAGCACAGATACGCAGTATTTT. This rearrangement joins TRBV6-5 to TRBJ2-3; 7 bases fit TRBD1. The V gene's germline CDR1 is MNHEY and CDR2 SVGAGI. The V and J ends lost 6 bases and 0 bases, in that order; junction bases with no gene match: 9. The CDR3 runs to 16 residues.

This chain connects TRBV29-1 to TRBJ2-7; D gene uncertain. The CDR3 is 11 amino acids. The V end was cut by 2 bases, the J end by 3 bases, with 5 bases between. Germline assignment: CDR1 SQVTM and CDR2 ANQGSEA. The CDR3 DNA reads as TGCAGCGTTGAACCGAACTACGAGCAGTACTTC. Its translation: CSVEPNYEQYF.